These 25 T cell receptor beta chains came from one sample sequenced in a study of cytomegalovirus exposure and HLA in healthy donors. 60 Vbeta and 13 Jbeta primers were used in PCR. Assay: immunoSEQ multiplex PCR; the TCRdb copy retains only in-frame clones and omits some. The sample table includes approximately 110,000 clones. The sequenced sample consisted of PBMCs. These receptors came from a man aged 25-40 years in good health and CMV-seronegative.

The chain couples TRBV6-5 to TRBJ1-1; D unresolved. CDR1 MNHEY and CDR2 SVGAGI come from the germline V gene. Trimming took off 5 bases at V and 5 bases at J, with 12 bases between the two ends. The length of the CDR3 is 13 residues. This chain's CDR3 is CASSTVPGTEAFF. CDR3 in DNA: TGTGCCAGCAGTACCGTTCCGGGGACTGAAGCTTTCTTT.

CDR3 residues: CASSQGLAGENEQYF. For the CDR3, the DNA is TGCGCCAGCAGCCAAGGCCTAGCGGGGGAAAACGAGCAGTACTTC. This chain uses TRBV4-1 with TRBJ2-7; 10 positions match TRBD2. This CDR3 comprises 15 residues. Looked up from germline, CDR1 is MGHRA and CDR2 is YSYEKL. Unmatched junction bases numbered 5, after V lost 1 base and J lost 5 bases.

The rearrangement links TRBV29-1 to TRBJ2-1; a weak D match, TRBD2 (7 bases). Germline V gene data show CDR1 as SQVTM and CDR2 as ANQGSEA. The CDR3 covers 18 residues. V lost 1 base and J lost 4, with 23 bases in between. CDR3 nucleotides: TGCAGCGTTGAAGTTACCCCCGGGGGAGGGGGTAGGTACAATGAGCAGTTCTTC. This gives the protein CSVEVTPGGGGRYNEQFF.

The chain is built from TRBV7-9 and TRBJ2-5; D might be TRBD1 (5 bases). This CDR3 comprises 13 residues. CDR1 and CDR2 (germline): SEHNR, FQNEAQ (reference sequence). The V end lost 5 bases, the J end lost 5 bases, and 12 bases lay between the germline ends. The CDR3, as DNA: TGTGCCAGCAGCCCAGGGTTCCCGGAGACCCAGTACTTC. Translated: CASSPGFPETQYF.

The V call is TRBV3-2, the J call TRBJ2-5; TRBD1 is the table's D call and was not checked against the DNA. TRBV3-2 is a listed pseudogene. The CDR3 sequence is 9 residues long. DNA of the CDR3: TGTGCCAGCAGCCACTGGACAGACTTC. Amino acids: CASSHWTDF.

The rearrangement joins TRBV7-2 to TRBJ2-3; 10 bases are a match to TRBD2. V lost 2 bases, J lost 1 base, and 6 bases stayed unmatched. Germline V gene lookup returns CDR1 SGHTA and CDR2 FQGNSA. There are 17 residues in the CDR3. CDR3 sequence: CASSLTGLAGGTDTQYF. CDR3 DNA sequence: TGTGCCAGCAGCTTAACCGGGCTAGCGGGGGGCACAGATACGCAGTATTTT.

This chain links TRBV5-1 with TRBJ2-3, with TRBD2 identical over 7 bases. The CDR3 loop spans 14 amino acids. With V trimmed by 0 bases and J by 5 bases, 3 bases remained unmatched. The germline V gene encodes CDR1 SGHRS and CDR2 YFSETQ. Here the CDR3 reads CASSLALAVDTQYF. The CDR3 DNA reads as TGCGCCAGCAGCTTGGCCCTAGCGGTAGATACGCAGTATTTT.

The chain couples TRBV28 to TRBJ2-7; the match to TRBD1 covers 7 bases. V lost 7 bases and J lost 3; bases outside the gene matches: 12. The CDR3 length is 15 residues. Per germline, CDR1 MDHEN and CDR2 SYDVKM. The DNA of the CDR3 is TGTGCCAGCATTCATCCGACAGGGACCAACTACGAGCAGTACTTC. It codes for CASIHPTGTNYEQYF.

The chain joins TRBV6-1 to TRBJ1-1; D unresolved. There are 15 residues in the CDR3. CDR1 and CDR2 from the germline V gene are MNHNS and SASEGT. Trimming stripped 1 base from V and 9 bases from J, with 18 bases between. The DNA of the CDR3 is TGTGCCAGCAGTGAAGGATTCGTCTCTCGGAGTAAAGCTTTCTTT. Translation: CASSEGFVSRSKAFF.

The V and J genes are TRBV13 and TRBJ1-2; 7 positions agree with TRBD1. There are 16 residues in the CDR3. The germline CDR1 and CDR2 sequences are PRHDT and FYEKMQ (reference sequence). J lost 3 bases, V lost 1 base, and 8 bases had no gene match. The CDR3 nucleotides read TGTGCCAGCAGCTTAGCCGGGACAGTATACCACTATGGCTACACCTTC. Protein: CASSLAGTVYHYGYTF.

The chain is built from TRBV13 and TRBJ2-6; 8 bases line up with TRBD2. The CDR3 covers 18 residues. Germline V gene lookup returns CDR1 PRHDT and CDR2 FYEKMQ (reference sequence). Unmatched junction bases numbered 13, after V lost 5 bases and J lost 4 bases. Here the CDR3 DNA reads TGTGCCAGCAGCGCGGGGGGACGGGGGGCTGCCGGGGCCAACGTCCTGACTTTC. It yields the protein CASSAGGRGAAGANVLTF.

The chain joins TRBV5-6 to TRBJ1-2, with D uncertain. This CDR3 is built from 13 residues. Germline CDR1 reads SGHDT; CDR2 reads YYEEEE. Between the trimmed V and J ends, which lost 0 bases and 6 bases, there was a span of 9 bases. CDR3: CASSLGREDGYTF. The CDR3 bases are TGTGCCAGCAGCTTGGGCCGGGAGGATGGCTACACCTTC.

The chain uses TRBV7-6 and TRBJ2-7; the D gene is possibly TRBD2 (5 bases). The CDR3 length is 14 residues. The germline V gene has CDR1 SGHVS and CDR2 FNYEAQ. The V gene lost 3 bases and the J gene lost 2 bases, with 11 bases spanning the gap. The CDR3 loop reads CASSLGVEAYEQYF. DNA for the CDR3: TGTGCCAGCAGCTTGGGAGTCGAGGCCTACGAGCAGTACTTC.

The J gene is TRBJ2-1, the V gene TRBV27; TRBD1 might be the D (6 bases). The CDR3 has 15 residues. Germline-derived CDR1 and CDR2 are MNHEY and SMNVEV (reference sequence). V was trimmed by 1 base and J by 7 bases, leaving 14 bases between them. For the CDR3, the DNA is TGTGCCAGCAGTTTATGGGCAGGGCAGGGGAATGAGCAGTTCTTC. This codes for CASSLWAGQGNEQFF.

The CDR3 region is CASTYSPGYEQYF. CDR3 nucleotide sequence: TGTGCCAGTACCTATAGTCCAGGTTACGAGCAGTACTTC. This chain connects TRBV6-1 to TRBJ2-7; D is ambiguous. The V gene lost 9 bases and the J gene lost 4 bases, with 16 bases spanning the gap. This CDR3 is built from 13 residues. In germline, CDR1 is MNHNS, CDR2 SASEGT.

The rearrangement links TRBV27 to TRBJ2-7; the match to TRBD2 covers 9 bases. V shed 0 bases, J shed 2 bases, and the junction held 2 bases outside the gene matches. Germline V gene data show CDR1 as MNHEY and CDR2 as SMNVEV (reference sequence). The CDR3 has 15 residues. DNA for the CDR3: TGTGCCAGCAGTTTATCGGGACTAGCTCCCTACGAGCAGTACTTC. Protein product: CASSLSGLAPYEQYF.

The chain uses TRBV5-1 and TRBJ2-3; TRBD2 matches 11 bases. Germline loops: CDR1 SGHRS, CDR2 YFSETQ. The CDR3 length is 18 residues. Losses at the gene ends were 0 bases for V and 5 bases for J; bases not matched to a gene: 11. The DNA of the CDR3 is TGCGCCAGCAGCTTGGTGCTAGCGGGGGGCCCAGCTCAAGATACGCAGTATTTT. Its protein is CASSLVLAGGPAQDTQYF.

The J gene is TRBJ2-7, the V gene TRBV28; TRBD2 matches at 15 bases. This CDR3 is 18 amino acids long. The junction had 7 bases not matched to a gene; V was cut back by 1 base and J by 3 bases. In germline, CDR1 is MDHEN, CDR2 SYDVKM. The CDR3 region has the DNA TGTGCCAGCAGTTTATCTGTGGGGACTAGCGGGGGGAACTACGAGCAGTACTTC. It specifies CASSLSVGTSGGNYEQYF.

The chain couples TRBV29-1 to TRBJ1-1; D is uncertain. V lost 2 bases and J 3 bases, leaving 16 bases between the germline ends. The CDR3 runs to 15 residues. The germline gives CDR1 SQVTM, CDR2 ANQGSEA. The CDR3 DNA sequence: TGCAGCGTTGAAAAGCATGGACTGGGGTACACTGAAGCTTTCTTT. Translating it yields CSVEKHGLGYTEAFF.

The chain couples TRBV4-1 to TRBJ2-7, with 8 nucleotides matching TRBD1. Germline CDR1 and CDR2: MGHRA and YSYEKL. After removal of 3 bases from V and 2 bases from J, the junction contained 9 bases not matched to a gene. The CDR3 has 16 amino acids. The CDR3 sequence: CASSHITGGGTYEQYF. In nucleotides, the CDR3 is TGCGCCAGCAGCCATATCACAGGGGGAGGAACCTACGAGCAGTACTTC.

The chain employs TRBV5-4 and TRBJ1-1, with D hard to call. V shed 0 bases and J shed 1 base, with 7 bases lying between them. Per germline, CDR1 SGHNT and CDR2 YYREEE (reference sequence). This CDR3 is built from 14 residues. The CDR3 region has the DNA TGTGCCAGCAGCTTGGCCCGTCCGAACACTGAAGCTTTCTTT. It codes for CASSLARPNTEAFF.

The chain has TRBV2 and TRBJ2-5, with 12 bases fitting TRBD2. Germline V gene sequence: CDR1 SNHLY, CDR2 FYNNEI. The CDR3 sequence is 15 residues long. The V and J ends lost 6 bases and 4 bases, in that order; junction bases with no gene match: 6. The CDR3, as DNA: TGTGCCAGCAGGGAACTAGCGGGGGGAGGAGAGACCCAGTACTTC. Its protein product is CASRELAGGGETQYF.

This chain links TRBV4-3 with TRBJ2-3, with 9 bases identical to TRBD2. This CDR3 is 16 amino acids long. Per germline, CDR1 LGHNA and CDR2 YSLEER. V lost 0 bases, J lost 5 bases, and 6 bases stayed unmatched. This chain's CDR3 is CASSQEVAGVRDTQYF. The CDR3 bases are TGCGCCAGCAGCCAAGAGGTAGCGGGGGTTAGAGATACGCAGTATTTT.

This chain uses TRBV4-1 with TRBJ1-5; D unclear. V dropped 4 bases and J dropped 2 bases, with 15 bases sitting between them. CDR1 is MGHRA, CDR2 YSYEKL, per germline. The CDR3 is 16 amino acids. The CDR3 DNA follows: TGCGCCAGCAGCCCCTGGCCCAGTCTGGGCAATCAGCCCCAGCATTTT. Encoded protein: CASSPWPSLGNQPQHF.

The gene calls are TRBV5-1 and TRBJ2-5, with D tentatively TRBD2 (5 bases). The V gene lost 5 bases and the J gene lost 2 bases, with 16 bases spanning the gap. Per the germline V gene, CDR1 is SGHRS and CDR2 is YFSETQ. The CDR3 covers 15 residues. CDR3 sequence reads: CASSPPSSTQETQYF. CDR3 nucleotide sequence: TGCGCCAGCAGTCCCCCTTCTAGCACGCAAGAGACCCAGTACTTC.